Sequencing of this T cell receptor beta chain was carried out in a study of monozygotic twins with inflammatory bowel disease. TCRdb reprocessed the 5' RACE reads and keeps a single row for each CDR3 protein, giving no DNA. The sample has about 330,000 distinct CDR3 sequences. Notes on this clonotype: What it binds is not known.

Study outcomes and limitations: Compared with healthy twins, IBD patients shared fewer clonotypes with others, especially with disease activity.

From germline, CDR1 is SEHNR and CDR2 FQNEAQ (reference sequence). The CDR3 spans 15 residues. Total RNA isolation used whole blood (no T cell sorting was performed). The chain carries TRBV7-9 and TRBJ2-2; the TCRdb call, TRBD1, lacks DNA for checking. Material: blood. The source is a human donor with ulcerative colitis or Crohn's disease, or a healthy co-twin of an affected twin (not recorded which). The CDR3 here is CASSLGQGPAGELFF.